The 9 T cell receptor beta chains listed next were all sequenced from one sample in a study of CD8 T cells in ankylosing spondylitis. TCRdb processed the 5' RACE reads anew with MiXCR; each CDR3 protein has one entry. Of about 220,000 distinct CDR3 sequences in the sample, over 9.5% were seen once. The sequencing input was blood, either unsorted or a sorted T cell fraction (not recorded which). Every receptor here comes from a male donor with ankylosing spondylitis or in good health (not recorded which).

This clonotype was counted at least ten times. The chain uses TRBV12-3 or TRBV12-4 and TRBJ2-3; the D is unclear. This CDR3 spans 13 amino acids. The V end lost 3 bases, the J end lost 3 bases, and 7 bases lay between the germline ends. The CDR3 sequence is CASSFAVTDTQYF. As DNA, the CDR3 is TGTGCCAGCAGTTTTGCCGTTACAGATACGCAGTATTTT.

At least ten counts were recorded for this clonotype. The J gene is TRBJ1-5, the V gene TRBV20-1, with 8 bases that match TRBD1. Germline CDR1 reads DFQATT; CDR2 reads SNEGSKA (reference sequence). V was pared by 6 bases and J by 5 bases, with 3 bases of the junction left unmatched. This CDR3 has 12 amino acids. The CDR3 coding sequence is TGCAGTGCAAAGACAGGGGATCAGCCCCAGCATTTT. Translation gives CSAKTGDQPQHF.

This clonotype was detected many times. This chain links TRBV7-2 with TRBJ2-1; 7 bases are a match to TRBD1. The V gene's germline CDR1 is SGHTA and CDR2 FQGNSA. After removal of 0 bases from V and 9 bases from J, the junction contained 2 bases not matched to a gene. The CDR3 spans 13 residues. For the CDR3, the DNA is TGTGCCAGCAGCTTAGCGGGACAGTCTGAGCAGTTCTTC. Its protein product is CASSLAGQSEQFF.

This clonotype was detected a few times. The rearrangement joins TRBV7-2 to TRBJ1-4; 8 nucleotides align to TRBD1. The CDR3 extends over 16 amino acids. V lost 2 bases to trimming and J lost 7 bases; unmatched junction nucleotides: 9. Looked up from germline, CDR1 is SGHTA and CDR2 is FQGNSA. The CDR3 loop is CASSLSAGGGFEKLFF. As DNA, the CDR3 is TGTGCCAGCAGCTTATCAGCAGGGGGCGGATTTGAAAAACTGTTTTTT. The entire variable domain, with the rest obtained from reference TRBV7-2 and TRBJ1-4, is as follows: GAGVSQSPSNKVTEKGKDVELRCDPISGHTALYWYRQSLGQGLEFLIYFQGNSAPDKSGLPSDRFSAERTGGSVSTLTIQRTQQEDSAVYLCASSLSAGGGFEKLFFGSGTQLSVL.

The sample holds many counts of this clonotype. This rearrangement joins TRBV20-1 to TRBJ2-1, with 8 bases fitting TRBD2. The ends lost 3 bases at V and 8 bases at J; junction bases unmatched: 9. This CDR3 contains 14 residues. Germline values: CDR1 DFQATT, CDR2 SNEGSKA (reference sequence). In nucleotides, the CDR3 is TGCAGTGCTAGCTATCCGGGGGGGATACATGAGCAGTTCTTC. This gives the protein CSASYPGGIHEQFF.

On this clonotype: A read error may be the cause here, since a much bigger clone is one base away. The chain has TRBV20-1 and TRBJ1-1, with TRBD1 as a possible D gene (6 bases). Germline V gene lookup returns CDR1 DFQATT and CDR2 SNEGSKA (reference sequence). This CDR3 has 16 residues. The chain's CDR3 is CSARDLGQPRDTESFF. DNA for the CDR3: TGCAGTGCTAGAGATTTAGGGCAACCTCGGGACACTGAATCTTTCTTT.

This clonotype was picked up a small number of times. The rearrangement links TRBV4-2 to TRBJ2-4; D may match TRBD1 or TRBD2 (5 bases each). V lost 1 base, J lost 5 bases, and 9 bases lay in between. Germline CDR1 reads LGHNA; CDR2 reads YNFKEQ. This CDR3 is built from 14 residues. CDR3 sequence: CASSQVGTENIQYF. For the CDR3, the DNA is TGTGCCAGCAGCCAAGTGGGGACGGAAAACATTCAGTACTTC.

In this sample, this clonotype turned up many times. The V call is TRBV7-2, the J call TRBJ2-3, with TRBD2 matching over 9 bases. The CDR3 is made up of 16 amino acids. Germline V CDR1 and CDR2: SGHTA, FQGNSA. V lost 2 bases, J lost 0 bases, and 3 bases stayed unmatched. The CDR3 sequence is CASSLRLAGSTDTQYF. The DNA of the CDR3 is TGTGCCAGCAGCTTACGGCTAGCGGGGAGCACAGATACGCAGTATTTT.

This clonotype was detected only a few times. V is TRBV20-1 and J is TRBJ2-7, with D possibly matching TRBD2 (5 bases). The CDR3 has 13 residues. V was pared by 3 bases and J by 3 bases, with 12 bases between. Per germline, CDR1 DFQATT and CDR2 SNEGSKA (reference sequence). CDR3 region: CSARPGLGYEQYF. For the CDR3, the DNA is TGCAGTGCTAGGCCTGGACTTGGCTACGAGCAGTACTTC.